What follows are 17 T cell receptor beta chains derived from one specimen sequenced in a study of blood T cell repertoires in COVID-19. Measured with immunoSEQ multiplex PCR; TCRdb has only the in-frame clones, and not every one. The sample consists of around 150,000 clones, 60% to 85% of them appearing once. Material: peripheral blood. All receptors come from a man aged 55 to 70 with acute or convalescent COVID-19.

The CDR3: CASSLTPGQGGNTIYF. CDR3 bases: TGTGCCAGCAGCTTGACGCCGGGACAGGGGGGAAACACCATATATTTT. The chain carries TRBV11-2 and TRBJ1-3, with 10 bases lining up with TRBD1. Trimming cost V 3 bases and J 4 bases; bases outside gene matches: 6. Germline lookup yields CDR1 SGHAT and CDR2 FQNNGV. This CDR3 has 16 residues.

The sample holds a few counts of this clone. This sequence joins TRBV4-1 and TRBJ2-5, with 13 bases fitting TRBD2. The CDR3 spans 16 residues. Looked up from germline, CDR1 is MGHRA and CDR2 is YSYEKL. The junction had 4 bases not matched to a gene; V was cut back by 1 base and J by 5 bases. The CDR3 region is CASSQGTSGGGETQYF. DNA for the CDR3: TGCGCCAGCAGCCAAGGGACTAGCGGGGGTGGTGAGACCCAGTACTTC.

The J gene is TRBJ2-5, the V gene TRBV12-5; 9 bases are a match to TRBD2. The CDR3 length is 14 residues. Germline CDR1 LGHNT, CDR2 FRNRAP. V lost 1 base, J lost 6 bases, and 3 bases stayed unmatched. Written as DNA, the CDR3 is TGTGCTAGTGGTTTGGGAGCGGGGGGAAAGACCCAGTACTTC. This translates into CASGLGAGGKTQYF.

V and J are TRBV3-1 (or the pseudogene TRBV3-2) and TRBJ2-2; a weak D match, TRBD1 (5 bases). V lost 0 bases to trimming and J lost 5 bases, with 10 bases between them. The germline CDR1 and CDR2 sequences are LGHDT and YNNKEL (reference sequence). The CDR3 spans 15 residues. The CDR3 coding sequence is TGTGCCAGCAGCCAAGATCAGGGAATGACCGGGGAGCTGTTTTTT. Amino acid sequence: CASSQDQGMTGELFF.

The CDR3 loop reads CASGRGEANTEAFF. CDR3 DNA: TGTGCTAGTGGGAGAGGGGAGGCGAACACTGAAGCTTTCTTT. The rearrangement links TRBV12-5 to TRBJ1-1; a weak D match, TRBD1 (5 bases). Germline CDR1 reads LGHNT; CDR2 reads FRNRAP. V was trimmed by 6 bases and J by 1 base, leaving 12 bases between them. The CDR3 sequence is 14 residues long.

CDR3 region: CAISVRDTDNEQFF. DNA of the CDR3: TGTGCCATCAGTGTTCGGGACACCGACAATGAGCAGTTCTTC. This sequence joins TRBV10-3 and TRBJ2-1; D might be TRBD1 (6 bases). Germline CDR1 and CDR2: ENHRY and SYGVKD. Trimming stripped 4 bases from V and 5 bases from J, with 12 bases between. The CDR3 is 14 residues long.

The chain joins TRBV5-6 to TRBJ2-5, with D possibly being TRBD1 (6 bases). The CDR3 runs 13 residues. Germline V gives CDR1 SGHDT, CDR2 YYEEEE. Trimming took 0 bases from V and 5 from J, leaving 8 bases between them. The CDR3 reads CASSLVQGETQYF. The CDR3 coding sequence is TGTGCCAGCAGCTTGGTGCAGGGGGAGACCCAGTACTTC.

The genes are TRBV6-5 and TRBJ2-1; D perhaps matches TRBD2 (6 bases). Germline V gene sequence: CDR1 MNHEY, CDR2 SVGAGI. Deletions cut 0 bases from V and 9 bases from J, with 9 bases between. This CDR3 is built from 13 residues. The CDR3 spells CASSYSTGVEQFF. For the CDR3, the DNA is TGTGCCAGCAGTTACTCGACGGGGGTTGAGCAGTTCTTC.

In nucleotides, the CDR3 is TGTGCCACCAGTGACCACGAGTACTACTATGGCTACACCTTC. It yields the protein CATSDHEYYYGYTF. V is TRBV24-1 and J is TRBJ1-2; D ambiguous. The ends were cut back, 4 bases at V and 3 bases at J, with 11 bases in the middle. The CDR3 has 14 amino acids. Germline CDR1 KGHDR, CDR2 SFDVKD.

The gene calls are TRBV30 and TRBJ2-7, with D possibly matching TRBD1 (6 bases). Trimming took 0 bases from V and 4 from J, leaving 13 bases between them. Per germline, CDR1 GTSNPN and CDR2 SVGIG (reference sequence). The CDR3 contains 14 residues. The CDR3 here is CAWSVRGHGYEQYF. The CDR3 nucleotides read TGTGCCTGGAGTGTACGGGGACACGGATACGAGCAGTACTTC.

The chain links TRBV2 to TRBJ1-5; D may be TRBD1 (5 bases). The CDR3 runs to 12 residues. Trimming stripped 6 bases from V and 10 bases from J, with 13 bases between. CDR1 and CDR2 from the germline V gene are SNHLY and FYNNEI. The DNA for the CDR3 is TGTGCCAGCAGCCCGACAGCAAAACCCCAGCATTTT. Translation gives CASSPTAKPQHF.

A note on this clone: Other nucleotide sequences from this sample produce the same CDR3. The chain carries TRBV28 and TRBJ1-3; D is unresolved. The CDR3 runs 14 residues. V lost 3 bases and J 0 bases, leaving 6 bases between the germline ends. Germline V gene lookup returns CDR1 MDHEN and CDR2 SYDVKM. CDR3 region: CASSFRGSGNTIYF. CDR3 bases: TGTGCCAGCAGTTTTCGGGGCTCTGGAAACACCATATATTTT.

This chain uses TRBV24-1 with TRBJ1-2, with 8 bases lining up with TRBD1. V lost 5 bases and J lost 2; bases outside the gene matches: 6. This CDR3 has 15 residues. In germline, CDR1 is KGHDR, CDR2 SFDVKD. As DNA, the CDR3 is TGTGCCACCAGTGGTGCGGGACAGGACAACTATGGCTACACCTTC. It is translated as CATSGAGQDNYGYTF.

This chain joins TRBV7-9 and TRBJ1-5; D is uncertain. This CDR3 is built from 13 residues. Germline values: CDR1 SEHNR, CDR2 FQNEAQ (reference sequence). V was cut by 5 bases and J by 0 bases, with 5 bases left in between. The CDR3 bases are TGTGCCAGCAGCCGCAGTAGCAATCAGCCCCAGCATTTT. Translation gives CASSRSSNQPQHF.

CDR3 DNA: TGTGCCAGCAGCACGTTTAGCCCCGGGGAGCTGTTTTTT. Amino acid sequence: CASSTFSPGELFF. The chain links TRBV9 to TRBJ2-2; D unresolved. The CDR3 has 13 amino acids. The V end lost 4 bases, the J end lost 6 bases, and 10 bases lay between the germline ends. Germline CDR1 reads SGDLS; CDR2 reads YYNGEE.

The chain couples TRBV7-8 to TRBJ1-3; D ambiguous. The V end lost 0 bases, the J end lost 0 bases, and 9 bases lay between the germline ends. This CDR3 contains 16 residues. Germline CDR1 and CDR2: SGHVS and FQNEAQ. The CDR3 region is CASSLATGFSGNTIYF. The CDR3 DNA sequence: TGTGCCAGCAGCTTAGCGACGGGTTTCTCTGGAAACACCATATATTTT. Combining the CDR3 with reference TRBV7-8 and TRBJ1-3 gives the whole variable domain GAGVSQSPRYKVAKRGQDVALRCDPISGHVSLFWYQQALGQGPEFLTYFQNEAQLDKSGLPSDRFFAERPEGSVSTLKIQRTQQEDSAVYLCASSLATGFSGNTIYFGEGSWLTVV.

This clone was recorded only once. The rearrangement uses TRBV5-1 and TRBJ1-2, with a possible D match to TRBD1 (5 bases). CDR1 is SGHRS, CDR2 YFSETQ, per germline. With 4 bases removed from V and 8 bases from J, the gap between germline ends came to 21 bases. The CDR3 loop spans 15 amino acids. CDR3: CASSPGLFQGEGYTF. The CDR3 DNA reads as TGCGCCAGCAGCCCCGGACTATTCCAGGGAGAGGGCTACACCTTC.